Sequencing of this T cell receptor (beta chain) was carried out in a study of CD8+CD57+ T cells in acquired aplastic anemia. The J segment lost 8 bases and the V segment lost 5 bases, leaving 7 bases of the junction unmatched. The CDR3 loop spans 15 amino acids. The V gene's germline CDR1 is LNHDA and CDR2 SQIVND (reference sequence). Before being chosen for sequencing, patients had shown CD8+CD57+ cell expansion by flow cytometry. Study results and limitations: Statistical testing detected no significant gap in CD8+ Simpson's diversity between patients and controls.

The use of genomic DNA as template underpinned the TCR beta VDJ and CDR3 profiling. TCRdb passed the reads through MiXCR, listing each CDR3 protein once. Of 210,000 or so distinct CDR3 sequences in the sample, about half were seen once. To note about this clonotype: Its antigen remains unidentified.

Sample: sorted CD4+, CD8+, or CD8+CD57+ T cells (not recorded which) from PBMCs. V usage is TRBV19 and J usage is TRBJ1-6; 9 bases fit TRBD1. This TCR came from a human donor with aplastic anemia. CDR3 sequence reads: CASSQQGADDSPLHF. In DNA form, the CDR3 reads TGTGCCAGTAGTCAACAGGGGGCGGATGATTCACCCCTCCACTTT.